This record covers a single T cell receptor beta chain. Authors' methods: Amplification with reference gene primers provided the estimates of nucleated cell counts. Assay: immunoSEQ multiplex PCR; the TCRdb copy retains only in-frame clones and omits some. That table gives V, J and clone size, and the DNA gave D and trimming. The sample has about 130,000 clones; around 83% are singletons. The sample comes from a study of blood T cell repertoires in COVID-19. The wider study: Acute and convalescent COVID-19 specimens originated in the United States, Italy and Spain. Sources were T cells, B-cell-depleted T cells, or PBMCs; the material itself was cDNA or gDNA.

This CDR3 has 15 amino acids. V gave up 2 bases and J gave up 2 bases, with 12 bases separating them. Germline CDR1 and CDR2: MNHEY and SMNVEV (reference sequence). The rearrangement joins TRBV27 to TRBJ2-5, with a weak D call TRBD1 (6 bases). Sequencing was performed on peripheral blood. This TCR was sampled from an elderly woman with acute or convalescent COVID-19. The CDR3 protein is CASSLGTIRQETQYF. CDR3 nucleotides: TGTGCCAGCAGTTTAGGGACAATCCGTCAAGAGACCCAGTACTTC.